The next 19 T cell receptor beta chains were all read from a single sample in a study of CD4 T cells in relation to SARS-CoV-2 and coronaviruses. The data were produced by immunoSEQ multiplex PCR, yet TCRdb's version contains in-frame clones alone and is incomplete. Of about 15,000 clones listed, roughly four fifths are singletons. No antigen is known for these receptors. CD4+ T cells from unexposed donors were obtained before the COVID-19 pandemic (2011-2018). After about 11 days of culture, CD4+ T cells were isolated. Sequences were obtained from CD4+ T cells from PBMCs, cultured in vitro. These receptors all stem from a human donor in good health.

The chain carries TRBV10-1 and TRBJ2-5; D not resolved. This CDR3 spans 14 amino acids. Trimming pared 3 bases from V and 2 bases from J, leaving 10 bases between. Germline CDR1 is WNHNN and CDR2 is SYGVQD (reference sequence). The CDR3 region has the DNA TGCGCCAGCAGTGAAGGCGGCCCTCAAGAGACCCAGTACTTC. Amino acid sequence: CASSEGGPQETQYF.

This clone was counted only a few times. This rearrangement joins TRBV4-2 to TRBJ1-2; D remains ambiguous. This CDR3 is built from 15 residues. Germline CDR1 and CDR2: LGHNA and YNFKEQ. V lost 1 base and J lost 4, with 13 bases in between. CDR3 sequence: CASSQARVDAYGYTF. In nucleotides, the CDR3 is TGTGCCAGCAGCCAAGCCCGGGTCGACGCCTATGGCTACACCTTC.

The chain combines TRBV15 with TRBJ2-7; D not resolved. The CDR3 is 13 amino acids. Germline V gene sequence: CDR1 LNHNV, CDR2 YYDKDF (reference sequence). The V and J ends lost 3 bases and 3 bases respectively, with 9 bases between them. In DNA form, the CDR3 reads TGTGCCACCAGCAGGGCCAGTCACTACGAGCAGTACTTC. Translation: CATSRASHYEQYF. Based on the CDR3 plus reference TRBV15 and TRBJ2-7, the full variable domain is DAMVIQNPRYQVTQFGKPVTLSCSQTLNHNVMYWYQQKSSQAPKLLFHYYDKDFNNEADTPDNFQSRRPNTSFCFLDIRSPGLGDTAMYLCATSRASHYEQYFGPGTRLTVT.

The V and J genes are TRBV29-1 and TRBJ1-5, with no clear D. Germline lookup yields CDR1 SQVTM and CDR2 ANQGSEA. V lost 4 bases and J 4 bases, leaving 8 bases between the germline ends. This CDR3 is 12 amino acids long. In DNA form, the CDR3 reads TGCAGCGTTGGTGAAGGGAATCAGCCCCAGCATTTT. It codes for CSVGEGNQPQHF.

CDR3 nucleotide sequence: TGTGCCAGCAGTTTATCGGTCAGCACAGATACGCAGTATTTT. Encoded protein: CASSLSVSTDTQYF. V and J are TRBV28 and TRBJ2-3; D unresolved. CDR1 is MDHEN and CDR2 is SYDVKM in the germline V gene. The CDR3 spans 14 residues. V was cut by 1 base and J by 0 bases, with 5 bases left in between.

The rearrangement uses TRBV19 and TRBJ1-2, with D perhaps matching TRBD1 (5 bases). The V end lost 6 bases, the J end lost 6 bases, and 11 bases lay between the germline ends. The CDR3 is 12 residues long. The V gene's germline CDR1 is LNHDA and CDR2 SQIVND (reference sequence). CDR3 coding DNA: TGTGCCAGTAGATGGGGCGCGCATGGCTACACCTTC. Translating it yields CASRWGAHGYTF.

The CDR3 DNA is TGTGCCAGCAGCTACCTGGGATGGGGGAAAGAGACCCAGTACTTC. Protein: CASSYLGWGKETQYF. The V gene is TRBV5-4, the J gene TRBJ2-5; either TRBD1 or TRBD2 may fit D (5 bases each). CDR3 size: 15 residues. The germline gives CDR1 SGHNT, CDR2 YYREEE (reference sequence). The V and J ends lost 3 bases and 3 bases respectively, with 15 bases between them.

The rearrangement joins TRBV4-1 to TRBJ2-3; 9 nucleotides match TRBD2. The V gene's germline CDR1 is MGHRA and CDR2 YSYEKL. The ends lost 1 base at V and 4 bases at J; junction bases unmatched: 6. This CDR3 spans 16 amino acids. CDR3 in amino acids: CASSQVGLAGPDTQYF. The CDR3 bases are TGCGCCAGCAGCCAAGTCGGTCTAGCGGGACCAGATACGCAGTATTTT.

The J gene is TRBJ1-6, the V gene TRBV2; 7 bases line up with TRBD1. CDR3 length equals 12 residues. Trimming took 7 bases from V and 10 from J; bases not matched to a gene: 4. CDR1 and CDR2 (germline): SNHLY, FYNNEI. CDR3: CASKRGPSPLHF. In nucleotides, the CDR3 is TGTGCCAGCAAGAGGGGGCCCTCACCCCTCCACTTT.

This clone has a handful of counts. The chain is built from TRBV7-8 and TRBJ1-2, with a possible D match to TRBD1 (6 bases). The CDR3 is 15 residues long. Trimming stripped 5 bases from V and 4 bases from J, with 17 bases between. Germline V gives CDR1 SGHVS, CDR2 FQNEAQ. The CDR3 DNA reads TGTGCCAGCAGCCGAGGGGGGCCCAGCAGCTATGGCTACACCTTC. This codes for CASSRGGPSSYGYTF.

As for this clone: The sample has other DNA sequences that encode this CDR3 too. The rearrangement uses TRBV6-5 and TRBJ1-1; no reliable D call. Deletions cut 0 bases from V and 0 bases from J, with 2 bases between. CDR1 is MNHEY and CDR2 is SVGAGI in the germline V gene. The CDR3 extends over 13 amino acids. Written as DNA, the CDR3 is TGTGCCAGCAGTTACTCCTTGAACACTGAAGCTTTCTTT. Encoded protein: CASSYSLNTEAFF.

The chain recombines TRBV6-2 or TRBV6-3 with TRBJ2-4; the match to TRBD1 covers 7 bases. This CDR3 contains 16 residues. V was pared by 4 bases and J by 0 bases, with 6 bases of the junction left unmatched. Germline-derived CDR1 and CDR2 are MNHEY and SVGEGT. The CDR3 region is CASSSGTALAKNIQYF. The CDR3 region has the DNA TGTGCCAGCAGTTCCGGGACAGCACTAGCCAAAAACATTCAGTACTTC.

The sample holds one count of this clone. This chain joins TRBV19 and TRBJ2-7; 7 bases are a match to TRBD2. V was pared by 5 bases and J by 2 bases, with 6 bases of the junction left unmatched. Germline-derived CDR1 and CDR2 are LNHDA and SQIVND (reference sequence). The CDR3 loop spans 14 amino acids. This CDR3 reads CASSALGGTYEQYF. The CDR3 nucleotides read TGTGCCAGTAGTGCCCTGGGGGGGACCTACGAGCAGTACTTC.

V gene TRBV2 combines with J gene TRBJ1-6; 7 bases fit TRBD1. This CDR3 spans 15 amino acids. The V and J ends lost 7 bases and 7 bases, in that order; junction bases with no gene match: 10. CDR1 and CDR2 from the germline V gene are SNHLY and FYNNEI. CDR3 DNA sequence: TGTGCCAGCATAGGACTAGGGGGCGCGAATTCACCCCTCCACTTT. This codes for CASIGLGGANSPLHF.

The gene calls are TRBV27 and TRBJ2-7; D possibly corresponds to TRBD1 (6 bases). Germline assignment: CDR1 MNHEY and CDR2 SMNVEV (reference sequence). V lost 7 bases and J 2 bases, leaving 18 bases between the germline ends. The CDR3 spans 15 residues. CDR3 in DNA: TGTGCCAGCACCCCCAGGACACAGGGTCCCTACGAGCAGTACTTC. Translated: CASTPRTQGPYEQYF.

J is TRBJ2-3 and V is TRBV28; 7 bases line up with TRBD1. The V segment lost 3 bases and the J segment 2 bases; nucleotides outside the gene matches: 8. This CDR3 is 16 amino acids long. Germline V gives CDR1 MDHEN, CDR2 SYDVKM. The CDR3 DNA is TGTGCCAGCAGTTTTGGGGGACAGATCAACACAGATACGCAGTATTTT. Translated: CASSFGGQINTDTQYF.

The CDR3 coding sequence is TGTGCCACCAGTGATGGGTGGAACACCGGGGAGCTGTTTTTT. Protein product: CATSDGWNTGELFF. The J gene is TRBJ2-2, the V gene TRBV24-1; D ambiguous. The germline CDR1 and CDR2 sequences are KGHDR and SFDVKD. V lost 3 bases, J lost 1 base, and 5 bases lay in between. The CDR3 is 14 amino acids.

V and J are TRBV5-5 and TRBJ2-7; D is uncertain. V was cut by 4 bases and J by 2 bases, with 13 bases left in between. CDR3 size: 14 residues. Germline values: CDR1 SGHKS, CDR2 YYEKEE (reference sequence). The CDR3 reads CASSPAVGPYEQYF. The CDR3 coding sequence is TGTGCCAGCAGCCCGGCGGTAGGCCCCTACGAGCAGTACTTC.

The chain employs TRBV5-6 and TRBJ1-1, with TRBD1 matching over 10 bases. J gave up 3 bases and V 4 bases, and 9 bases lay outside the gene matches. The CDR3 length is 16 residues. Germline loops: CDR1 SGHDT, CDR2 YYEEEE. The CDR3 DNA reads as TGTGCCAGCAGCCAGACCGGGACAGGGGATGACACTGAAGCTTTCTTT. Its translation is CASSQTGTGDDTEAFF.